These T cell receptor beta chains were read from a single sample in a study of T cells after yellow fever vaccination. MiXCR, run by TCRdb on the 5' RACE reads, gives a single entry per CDR3 protein. Of about 250,000 distinct CDR3 sequences detected, roughly 4% appear once; the ten largest clones hold around 19%. The specimen was PBMCs, collected 15 days after the yellow fever booster vaccination. All receptors come from a man between 18 and 29 years old who received the YFV17D yellow fever vaccine. Both conserved end residues are part of each CDR3. A D gene is named only where the DNA matches it firmly. Rows give clone size only sometimes, using once, few, many, or a class for an expanded clone.

V	size	D	J	DNA	CDR3
TRBV5-4	many	-	TRBJ2-1	TGTGCCAGCAGCTTGTGGCTTAGCTCCTACAATGAGCAGTTCTTC	CASSLWLSSYNEQFF
TRBV21-1	many	-	TRBJ2-2	TGTGCCAGCAGCAAAGGAGGTAGCGGGCTACCTAACCCCACCGGGGAGCTGTTTTTT	CASSKGGSGLPNPTGELFF
TRBV12-3/TRBV12-4	many	TRBD1	TRBJ1-4	TGTGCCAGCAGGCAAGGACAGGGGGCGTTTGCAAAACTGTTTTTT	CASRQGQGAFAKLFF
TRBV12-5	few	-	TRBJ2-1	TGTGCTAGTGGTTTAGGGATAATCCCCTACAATGAGCAGTTCTTC	CASGLGIIPYNEQFF
TRBV27	many	-	TRBJ2-1	TGTGCCAGCAGTTTTACCACAGCTACTGGCAATGAGCAGTTCTTC	CASSFTTATGNEQFF
TRBV12-3/TRBV12-4	many	-	TRBJ1-2	TGTGCCAGCAGTTTATTCCGCAAGGGTTCATATGGCTACACCTTC	CASSLFRKGSYGYTF
TRBV5-5	many	-	TRBJ1-2	TGTGCCAGCACCCGAGGAGGGACCTATGGCTACACCTTC	CASTRGGTYGYTF
TRBV20-1	many	-	TRBJ2-3	TGCAGTGCTAGAGATCCCCTAGCAGATACGCAGTATTTT	CSARDPLADTQYF
TRBV4-1	many	-	TRBJ2-2	TGCGCCAGCAGCCTAAGATACAACACCGGGGAGCTGTTTTTT	CASSLRYNTGELFF
TRBV7-2	few	-	TRBJ1-2	TGTGCCAGCAGCTTTACCGCTGGAGGCTATGGCTACACCTTC	CASSFTAGGYGYTF
TRBV29-1	many	TRBD1	TRBJ1-5	TGCAGCGTTTCGGGACAGCGCAATCAGCCCCAGCATTTT	CSVSGQRNQPQHF
TRBV5-4	many	-	TRBJ2-1	TGTGCCAGCAGCGATCCCGGGACGGGGGACAATGAGCAGTTCTTC	CASSDPGTGDNEQFF
TRBV5-1	many	-	TRBJ2-6	TGCGCCAGCAGCAGTACATTAGGCTCTGGGGCCAACGTCCTGACTTTC	CASSSTLGSGANVLTF
TRBV10-2	many	-	TRBJ2-7	TGCGCCAGCAGTGGGAGCCGGGACACGGCTTCCTACGAGCAGTACTTC	CASSGSRDTASYEQYF
TRBV20-1	few	-	TRBJ1-4	TGCAGTGCTGCCCCGCCGGGGGCTGGGGAAAAACTGTTTTTT	CSAAPPGAGEKLFF
TRBV5-1	many	-	TRBJ2-4	TGCGCCAGCAGCTTGGGACTCCGGGACTCCGGAGGAATTCAGTACTTC	CASSLGLRDSGGIQYF
TRBV7-3	many	TRBD1	TRBJ2-1	TGTGCCAGCAGCCCCGGGACAGGTAACAATGAGCAGTTCTTC	CASSPGTGNNEQFF
TRBV7-2	many	TRBD2	TRBJ2-3	TGTGCCAGCAGCTTACGCCCGGGACTAGCGGGGTTCTACACAGATACGCAGTATTTT	CASSLRPGLAGFYTDTQYF
TRBV3-1	many	TRBD2	TRBJ2-1	TGTGCCAGCAGTCCTAGCGGGGTTTACAATGAGCAGTTCTTC	CASSPSGVYNEQFF
TRBV6-2/TRBV6-3	many	-	TRBJ2-6	TGTGCCAGCAGCCTTGGAACAGGAGGGGCCAACGTCCTGACTTTC	CASSLGTGGANVLTF
TRBV30	many	-	TRBJ1-1	TGTGCCTGGAGTCCACTTGACCGGCTGAACACTGAAGCTTTCTTT	CAWSPLDRLNTEAFF
TRBV3-1	many	TRBD2	TRBJ2-5	TGTGCCAGCAGCCATCCCGGGGGCGGGGGGGCTGGTGAGACCCAGTACTTC	CASSHPGGGGAGETQYF
TRBV5-1	many	-	TRBJ1-2	TGCGCCAGCAGCTTGGTAGCTAACTATGGCTACACCTTC	CASSLVANYGYTF
TRBV4-2	many	-	TRBJ2-2	TGTGCCAGCAGCCAATTATCAGGGGTCCCCGGGGAGCTGTTTTTT	CASSQLSGVPGELFF
TRBV19	many	-	TRBJ2-1	TGTGCCAGTCAGGACGGGAGCTCCTACAATGAGCAGTTCTTC	CASQDGSSYNEQFF
TRBV9	many	-	TRBJ2-3	TGTGCCAGCAGCGCTGGACCCGCCCCCACAGATACGCAGTATTTT	CASSAGPAPTDTQYF
TRBV25-1	many	-	TRBJ2-1	TGTGCCAGCAGTGAAGGGCTGAGCTCCTACAATGAGCAGTTCTTC	CASSEGLSSYNEQFF
TRBV5-8	many	TRBD2	TRBJ2-3	TGTGCCAGCAGCCCGGGACTAGCGGGGGTGGATACGCAGTATTTT	CASSPGLAGVDTQYF
TRBV15	-	TRBD1	TRBJ2-1	TGTGCCACCAGCATTGAGGACAGGGGGCACAATGAGCAGTTCTTC	CATSIEDRGHNEQFF
TRBV24-1	many	-	TRBJ2-1	TGTGCCACCAGTGGTTTCGGGACATCCTACAATGAGCAGTTCTTC	CATSGFGTSYNEQFF
TRBV5-4	-	-	TRBJ2-5	TGTGCCAGCAGCCCGCGACCGGGGGACCCTCCCGGGACCCAGTACTTC	CASSPRPGDPPGTQYF
TRBV27	many	-	TRBJ1-2	TGTGCCAGCAGTCCGGCCGGGGGGTGGTACACCTTC	CASSPAGGWYTF
TRBV9	-	TRBD1	TRBJ2-3	TGTGCCAGCAGCGCGATGACAGGGGGGTTCGGAACAGATACGCAGTATTTT	CASSAMTGGFGTDTQYF
TRBV7-8	many	TRBD1	TRBJ1-2	TGTGCCAGCAGCCCCGACAGGGGCGATATCTATGGCTACACCTTC	CASSPDRGDIYGYTF
TRBV20-1	many	-	TRBJ2-5	TGCAGTGCTAGCGAAACTCAAGAGACCCAGTACTTC	CSASETQETQYF
TRBV20-1	many	-	TRBJ2-5	TGCAGTGCTAGAGATTTGCAACTTAGGGAGACCCAGTACTTC	CSARDLQLRETQYF
TRBV5-5	many	TRBD1	TRBJ2-5	TGTGCCAGCAGCTTATCGGGTAGCCCGACAGGGCAAGAGACCCAGTACTTC	CASSLSGSPTGQETQYF
TRBV7-8	few	-	TRBJ2-5	TGTGCCAGCAGCCCTAGGAGGGTTAGGGGGGAGACCCAGTACTTC	CASSPRRVRGETQYF
TRBV7-2	many	-	TRBJ2-1	TGTGCCAGCAGCTTGATTGAGGACAATGAGCAGTTCTTC	CASSLIEDNEQFF
TRBV2	-	TRBD1	TRBJ1-6	TGTGCCAGCAGGCTCACCGGGACAGGGAGAGGCTCACCCCTCCACTTT	CASRLTGTGRGSPLHF
TRBV5-1	many	TRBD2	TRBJ2-3	TGCGCCAGCAGCCGCAGCGGGGGGCAAGATACGCAGTATTTT	CASSRSGGQDTQYF
TRBV18	many	-	TRBJ1-1	TGTGCCAGCTCACCACGGGAAGGCACTGAAGCTTTCTTT	CASSPREGTEAFF
TRBV28	many	TRBD1	TRBJ2-5	TGTGCCAGCAGCCCAGGGGGCGCGGAGACCCAGTACTTC	CASSPGGAETQYF
TRBV20-1	many	-	TRBJ2-5	TGCAGTGCTAGAGATCAAGGTCAAGAGACCCAGTACTTC	CSARDQGQETQYF
TRBV5-6	few	-	TRBJ2-5	TGTGCCAGCAGCCCCAGAAGGCAGGGGGGAGAGACCCAGTACTTC	CASSPRRQGGETQYF
TRBV24-1	many	TRBD2	TRBJ2-3	TGTGCCACCAGTGATCCACTTCGGACTAGCGGGGATGCAGATACGCAGTATTTT	CATSDPLRTSGDADTQYF
TRBV30	-	-	TRBJ2-4	TGTGCCTGGAGTGGTGCCCTAGGGGACATTCAGTACTTC	CAWSGALGDIQYF
TRBV20-1	many	-	TRBJ2-1	TGCAGTGCTAGAGGGGGTCGGGGCACCTACAATGAGCAGTTCTTC	CSARGGRGTYNEQFF
TRBV14	many	TRBD1	TRBJ2-2	TGTGCCAGCAGCCTTAAACAGGGGGCCACCAGGACCGGGGAGCTGTTTTTT	CASSLKQGATRTGELFF
TRBV7-2	many	-	TRBJ2-2	TGTGCCAGCAGCTTCGGGTGGGGGCCCGGGGAGCTGTTTTTT	CASSFGWGPGELFF
TRBV7-9	many	-	TRBJ1-4	TGTGCCAGCAGAAGCCAGGGTGCTAATGAAAAACTGTTTTTT	CASRSQGANEKLFF
TRBV7-2	many	TRBD2	TRBJ2-2	TGTGCCAGCAGCCAACTAGCGGGGGCGAGGACCGGGGAGCTGTTTTTT	CASSQLAGARTGELFF
TRBV5-5	few	-	TRBJ2-6	TGTGCCAGCAGCGTTTACGGGGCCAACGTCCTGACTTTC	CASSVYGANVLTF
TRBV3-1	many	-	TRBJ2-4	TGTGCCAGCAGCCGCGCCTTCACTGGCGGGGCAGGCATTCAGTACTTC	CASSRAFTGGAGIQYF
TRBV16	many	-	TRBJ1-3	TGTGCCAGCAGCCAATCCAGGCCCTCTGGAAACACCATATATTTT	CASSQSRPSGNTIYF
TRBV4-3	many	TRBD2	TRBJ2-2	TGCGCCAGCAGCCAAGCCCCCGAGGTTCTAAGCGGGGGGGCGAACACCGGGGAGCTGTTTTTT	CASSQAPEVLSGGANTGELFF
TRBV7-2	many	TRBD1	TRBJ2-7	TGTGCCAGCAGCTACCGACAGGGTGCGTACTTC	CASSYRQGAYF
TRBV12-3/TRBV12-4	many	TRBD1	TRBJ1-1	TGTGCCAGCAGTCCCGGGACAGGGCCGGGCACTGAAGCTTTCTTT	CASSPGTGPGTEAFF
TRBV7-7	many	-	TRBJ2-4	TGTGCCAGCAGCCAGCAGGGTGGAGGCAAAAACATTCAGTACTTC	CASSQQGGGKNIQYF
TRBV18	many	TRBD1	TRBJ2-2	TGTGCCAGCTCAATCTCGACAGGGTTCGCCGGGGAGCTGTTTTTT	CASSISTGFAGELFF